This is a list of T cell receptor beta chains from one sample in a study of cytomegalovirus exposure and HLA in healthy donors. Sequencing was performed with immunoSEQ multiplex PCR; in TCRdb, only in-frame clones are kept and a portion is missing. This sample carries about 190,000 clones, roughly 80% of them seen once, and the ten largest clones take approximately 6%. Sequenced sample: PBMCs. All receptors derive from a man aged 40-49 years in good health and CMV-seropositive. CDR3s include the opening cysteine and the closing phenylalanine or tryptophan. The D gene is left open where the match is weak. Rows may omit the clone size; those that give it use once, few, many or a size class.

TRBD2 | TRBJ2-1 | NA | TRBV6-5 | CASSFPIAGGLYEQFF | TGTGCCAGCAGTTTTCCCATAGCGGGGGGCCTGTATGAGCAGTTCTTC
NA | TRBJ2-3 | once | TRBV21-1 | CASSMRTDTQYF | TGTGCCAGCAGCATGAGGACAGATACGCAGTATTTT
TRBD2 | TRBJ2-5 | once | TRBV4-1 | CASSTTSGEQETQYF | TGCGCCAGCAGCACGACTAGCGGGGAGCAAGAGACCCAGTACTTC
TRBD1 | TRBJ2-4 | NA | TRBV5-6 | CASTLGQGVGAKNIQYF | TGTGCCAGCACCTTGGGGCAGGGGGTAGGGGCCAAAAACATTCAGTACTTC
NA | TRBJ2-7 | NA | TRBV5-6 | CASSLAGGYFYEQYF | TGTGCCAGCAGCTTGGCGGGGGGCTATTTTTACGAGCAGTACTTC
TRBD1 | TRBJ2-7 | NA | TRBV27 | CASSLQGDYEQYF | TGTGCCAGCAGTTTGCAGGGGGACTACGAGCAGTACTTC
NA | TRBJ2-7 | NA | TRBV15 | CATSSTQRTDEQYF | TGTGCCACCAGCAGTACACAGAGAACGGACGAGCAGTACTTC
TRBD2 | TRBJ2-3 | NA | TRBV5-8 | CASSPGLAGGPDTQYF | TGTGCCAGCAGCCCGGGACTAGCGGGGGGGCCAGATACGCAGTATTTT
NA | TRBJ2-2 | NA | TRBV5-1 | CASSLDGITGELFF | TGCGCCAGCAGCTTGGATGGCATTACCGGGGAGCTGTTTTTT
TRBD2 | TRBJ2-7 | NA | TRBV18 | CASSGRLAGGAYEQYF | TGTGCCAGCTCAGGGAGACTAGCGGGGGGAGCCTACGAGCAGTACTTC
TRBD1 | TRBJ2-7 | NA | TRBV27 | CASSYRDRGRLDF | TGTGCCAGCAGTTACCGGGACAGGGGGCGATTGGACTTC